These T cell receptor beta chains were read from a single sample in a study of blood T cell repertoires in COVID-19. Here immunoSEQ multiplex PCR was the method, and the copy in TCRdb shows in-frame clones only, minus some. Among fewer than 300,000 clones listed, around 84% were seen once. The sequenced material came from PBMCs or T cells enriched from blood (not recorded which). The receptors were sampled from a man aged 40-50 years who had been exposed to COVID-19. Each CDR3 is given with its conserved first and last residue. The D gene is left open where the match is weak. The size entry is marked missing in some rows and otherwise reads once, few, many or a size class.

cdr3_length	j_call	v_call	clone_size	d_call	cdr3_aa	cdr3_nt
15	TRBJ2-2	TRBV9	-	-	CASSEAPTNTGELFF	TGTGCCAGCAGCGAAGCTCCGACGAACACCGGGGAGCTGTTTTTT
17	TRBJ2-1	TRBV19	-	TRBD1	CASSNPNPDRGRNEQFF	TGTGCCAGTAGTAACCCCAATCCGGACAGGGGGCGAAATGAGCAGTTCTTC
14	TRBJ1-1	TRBV5-4	-	TRBD1	CASTGQGMNTEAFF	TGTGCCAGCACCGGACAGGGAATGAACACTGAAGCTTTCTTT
13	TRBJ2-7	TRBV5-1	-	-	CASSLSRDHEQYF	TGCGCCAGCAGCTTATCGCGGGACCACGAGCAGTACTTC
17	TRBJ2-1	TRBV18	-	-	CASSPPVGEKSYNEQFF	TGTGCCAGCTCACCACCGGTCGGGGAGAAGTCCTACAATGAGCAGTTCTTC
16	TRBJ2-3	TRBV19	-	-	CASSIGQGWGTDTQYF	TGTGCCAGTAGTATAGGTCAGGGATGGGGCACAGATACGCAGTATTTT
19	TRBJ2-2	TRBV7-8	few	TRBD2	CASSFLPASGRAFTGELFF	TGTGCCAGCAGCTTCCTCCCGGCTAGCGGGAGGGCGTTCACCGGGGAGCTGTTTTTT
15	TRBJ1-6	TRBV7-3	few	-	CASSPTTGYNSPLHF	TGTGCCAGCAGCCCAACAACAGGGTATAATTCACCCCTCCACTTT
13	TRBJ1-2	TRBV10-1	-	-	CASSPGVSYGYTF	TGCGCCAGCAGCCCCGGAGTCAGCTATGGCTACACCTTC
14	TRBJ1-2	TRBV21-1	-	-	CASNRQGSNYGYTF	TGTGCCAGCAACAGACAGGGGTCCAACTATGGCTACACCTTC
13	TRBJ1-1	TRBV2	-	-	CASTPTANTEAFF	TGTGCCAGCACCCCGACAGCCAACACTGAAGCTTTCTTT
14	TRBJ2-1	TRBV29-1	few	TRBD1	CSVNRDRTSNEQFF	TGCAGCGTGAACCGGGACAGGACATCCAATGAGCAGTTCTTC
13	TRBJ1-3	TRBV30	few	-	CATKGDSWNTIYF	TGTGCCACGAAAGGGGATAGCTGGAACACCATATATTTT
13	TRBJ1-5	TRBV18	once	-	CASSRGGNQPQHF	TGTGCCAGCTCACGGGGGGGGAATCAGCCCCAGCATTTT
15	TRBJ1-6	TRBV2	few	TRBD1	CASRGAGTGNSPLHF	TGTGCCAGCAGGGGGGCTGGGACAGGCAATTCACCCCTCCACTTT
13	TRBJ2-7	TRBV12-3/TRBV12-4	many	-	CASSVRREYEQYF	TGTGCCAGCAGCGTAAGACGGGAGTACGAGCAGTACTTC
17	TRBJ2-7	TRBV9	-	TRBD2	CASSVGDQRDTRYEQYF	TGTGCCAGCAGCGTGGGGGACCAGCGGGATACGAGGTACGAGCAGTACTTC
14	TRBJ1-1	TRBV5-8	-	-	CARSWGGINTEAFF	TGTGCCAGGAGCTGGGGAGGGATAAACACTGAAGCTTTCTTT
13	TRBJ1-2	TRBV2	-	-	CASSSDSNYGYTF	TGTGCCAGCAGTTCCGACAGTAACTATGGCTACACCTTC
12	TRBJ1-2	TRBV10-2	once	-	CASSESGYGYTF	TGCGCCAGCAGTGAATCGGGATATGGCTACACCTTC
15	TRBJ2-1	TRBV6-5	-	-	CASSYGQASYNEQFF	TGTGCCAGCAGTTACGGGCAGGCCTCCTACAATGAGCAGTTCTTC
15	TRBJ2-1	TRBV19	-	TRBD2	CASSPTSGRIDEQFF	TGTGCCAGTAGTCCAACTAGCGGGAGGATTGATGAGCAGTTCTTC
14	TRBJ1-2	TRBV27	-	TRBD1	CASSLRTGGYGYTF	TGTGCCAGCAGTTTAAGAACAGGGGGATATGGCTACACCTTC
16	TRBJ2-7	TRBV7-8	-	TRBD2	CASSATRTSGSYEQYF	TGTGCCAGCAGCGCAACCCGGACTAGCGGGAGTTATGAGCAGTACTTC
15	TRBJ2-1	TRBV3-1/TRBV3-2	once	-	CASSYTEGGYNEQFF	TGTGCCAGCAGCTATACCGAGGGGGGGTACAATGAGCAGTTCTTC
15	TRBJ2-1	TRBV6-5	-	TRBD2	CASSPGGTKSNEQFF	TGTGCCAGCAGCCCCGGTGGGACTAAAAGCAATGAGCAGTTCTTC
11	TRBJ1-1	TRBV19	once	-	CASIDRTEAFF	TGTGCCAGTATAGATCGCACTGAAGCTTTCTTT
15	TRBJ2-7	TRBV3-1/TRBV3-2	-	-	CASSQQWASAYEQYF	TGTGCCAGCAGTCAACAGTGGGCCTCAGCCTACGAGCAGTACTTC
14	TRBJ1-6	TRBV6-5	-	-	CASSTSSYNSPLHF	TGTGCCAGCAGTACAAGCTCCTATAATTCACCCCTCCACTTT
14	TRBJ2-1	TRBV25-1	-	-	CASEGGDSYNEQFF	TGTGCCAGCGAGGGGGGGGATTCCTACAATGAGCAGTTCTTC
14	TRBJ1-3	TRBV4-1	few	TRBD1	CASSQGQGGNTIYF	TGCGCCAGCAGCCAGGGACAGGGAGGAAACACCATATATTTT
14	TRBJ2-1	TRBV2	-	-	CASCPGRGYNEQFF	TGTGCCAGCTGCCCGGGGAGGGGGTACAATGAGCAGTTCTTC
14	TRBJ1-5	TRBV18	-	TRBD1	CASSPGQGTQPQHF	TGTGCCAGCTCACCGGGACAGGGGACCCAGCCCCAGCATTTT
13	TRBJ2-7	TRBV29-1	-	TRBD2	CSVGAGGPYEQYF	TGCAGCGTGGGAGCGGGAGGGCCGTACGAGCAGTACTTC
15	TRBJ1-2	TRBV5-1	few	-	CASSLVSGVPYGYTF	TGCGCCAGCAGCTTGGTTTCGGGGGTTCCCTATGGCTACACCTTC
15	TRBJ2-3	TRBV10-1	-	-	CASAESGSESNTQYF	TGCGCCAGTGCCGAAAGCGGGTCCGAATCTAATACGCAGTATTTT
16	TRBJ1-5	TRBV19	once	-	CASRQVGGSSGQPQHF	TGTGCCAGTAGACAAGTGGGAGGGAGTTCGGGTCAGCCCCAGCATTTT
11	TRBJ2-1	TRBV12-3/TRBV12-4	-	-	CASTLFNEQFF	TGTGCCAGCACCTTGTTTAATGAGCAGTTCTTC
15	TRBJ2-1	TRBV7-7	few	-	CASSADPRALSEQFF	TGTGCTAGCAGCGCCGATCCGAGGGCCCTCAGTGAGCAGTTCTTC
13	TRBJ2-5	TRBV30	once	-	CAWSSGVVETQYF	TGTGCCTGGAGCTCGGGAGTGGTCGAGACCCAGTACTTC
12	TRBJ2-5	TRBV3-1/TRBV3-2	-	TRBD1	CASSPPGQGIYF	TGTGCCAGCAGTCCCCCGGGACAGGGGATCTACTTC
12	TRBJ2-7	TRBV2	-	-	CASSESSYEQYF	TGTGCCAGCAGTGAATCGTCCTACGAGCAGTACTTC
17	TRBJ2-2	TRBV19	-	-	CASKRTIYLGHTGELFF	TGTGCCAGTAAGAGGACTATCTATTTGGGACACACCGGGGAGCTGTTTTTT
13	TRBJ2-5	TRBV11-1	-	-	CASSFAGVETQYF	TGTGCCAGCAGCTTTGCAGGGGTGGAGACCCAGTACTTC
14	TRBJ1-4	TRBV3-1/TRBV3-2	-	-	CASRQQSTNEKLFF	TGTGCCAGCAGACAACAGTCAACTAATGAAAAACTGTTTTTT
17	TRBJ2-2	TRBV18	-	-	CASGRRVGDRNTGELFF	TGTGCCAGCGGACGCAGGGTAGGGGATAGAAACACCGGGGAGCTGTTTTTT
14	TRBJ2-7	TRBV11-2	-	TRBD1	CASSSDRAPYEQYF	TGTGCCAGCAGCTCGGACAGGGCCCCCTACGAGCAGTACTTC
12	TRBJ1-5	TRBV30	-	-	CAWSVGAGPQHF	TGTGCCTGGAGTGTAGGGGCAGGGCCCCAGCATTTT